This T cell receptor beta chain was documented in a study of blood T cell repertoires in COVID-19. At the level of the study: Acute and convalescent COVID-19 specimens originated in the United States, Italy and Spain. Sources were T cells, B-cell-depleted T cells, or PBMCs; the material itself was cDNA or gDNA.

In the authors' methods: Amplifying reference gene primers gave estimates of nucleated cell counts. TCRdb keeps only in-frame clones here, not all; method: immunoSEQ multiplex PCR. That table is the source of V, J and clone size, and D and trimming were worked out from the DNA. The sample contains some 300,000 clones, 90% of which appear only once. The CDR3 covers 14 residues. V was shortened by 3 bases and J by 5 bases, with 13 bases between the two germline ends. The germline gives CDR1 SGHDN, CDR2 FVKESK. It was during active infection that Seattle patients were enrolled and then longitudinally followed.

This chain joins TRBV14 and TRBJ1-1; D is possibly TRBD1 (5 bases). Sample: peripheral blood. This TCR was recovered from a woman in her thirties or forties with COVID-19, enrolled during active disease. Here the CDR3 DNA reads TGTGCCAGCAGCCAGGCCCTCGGGGGAACTGAAGCTTTCTTT. Amino acids: CASSQALGGTEAFF.